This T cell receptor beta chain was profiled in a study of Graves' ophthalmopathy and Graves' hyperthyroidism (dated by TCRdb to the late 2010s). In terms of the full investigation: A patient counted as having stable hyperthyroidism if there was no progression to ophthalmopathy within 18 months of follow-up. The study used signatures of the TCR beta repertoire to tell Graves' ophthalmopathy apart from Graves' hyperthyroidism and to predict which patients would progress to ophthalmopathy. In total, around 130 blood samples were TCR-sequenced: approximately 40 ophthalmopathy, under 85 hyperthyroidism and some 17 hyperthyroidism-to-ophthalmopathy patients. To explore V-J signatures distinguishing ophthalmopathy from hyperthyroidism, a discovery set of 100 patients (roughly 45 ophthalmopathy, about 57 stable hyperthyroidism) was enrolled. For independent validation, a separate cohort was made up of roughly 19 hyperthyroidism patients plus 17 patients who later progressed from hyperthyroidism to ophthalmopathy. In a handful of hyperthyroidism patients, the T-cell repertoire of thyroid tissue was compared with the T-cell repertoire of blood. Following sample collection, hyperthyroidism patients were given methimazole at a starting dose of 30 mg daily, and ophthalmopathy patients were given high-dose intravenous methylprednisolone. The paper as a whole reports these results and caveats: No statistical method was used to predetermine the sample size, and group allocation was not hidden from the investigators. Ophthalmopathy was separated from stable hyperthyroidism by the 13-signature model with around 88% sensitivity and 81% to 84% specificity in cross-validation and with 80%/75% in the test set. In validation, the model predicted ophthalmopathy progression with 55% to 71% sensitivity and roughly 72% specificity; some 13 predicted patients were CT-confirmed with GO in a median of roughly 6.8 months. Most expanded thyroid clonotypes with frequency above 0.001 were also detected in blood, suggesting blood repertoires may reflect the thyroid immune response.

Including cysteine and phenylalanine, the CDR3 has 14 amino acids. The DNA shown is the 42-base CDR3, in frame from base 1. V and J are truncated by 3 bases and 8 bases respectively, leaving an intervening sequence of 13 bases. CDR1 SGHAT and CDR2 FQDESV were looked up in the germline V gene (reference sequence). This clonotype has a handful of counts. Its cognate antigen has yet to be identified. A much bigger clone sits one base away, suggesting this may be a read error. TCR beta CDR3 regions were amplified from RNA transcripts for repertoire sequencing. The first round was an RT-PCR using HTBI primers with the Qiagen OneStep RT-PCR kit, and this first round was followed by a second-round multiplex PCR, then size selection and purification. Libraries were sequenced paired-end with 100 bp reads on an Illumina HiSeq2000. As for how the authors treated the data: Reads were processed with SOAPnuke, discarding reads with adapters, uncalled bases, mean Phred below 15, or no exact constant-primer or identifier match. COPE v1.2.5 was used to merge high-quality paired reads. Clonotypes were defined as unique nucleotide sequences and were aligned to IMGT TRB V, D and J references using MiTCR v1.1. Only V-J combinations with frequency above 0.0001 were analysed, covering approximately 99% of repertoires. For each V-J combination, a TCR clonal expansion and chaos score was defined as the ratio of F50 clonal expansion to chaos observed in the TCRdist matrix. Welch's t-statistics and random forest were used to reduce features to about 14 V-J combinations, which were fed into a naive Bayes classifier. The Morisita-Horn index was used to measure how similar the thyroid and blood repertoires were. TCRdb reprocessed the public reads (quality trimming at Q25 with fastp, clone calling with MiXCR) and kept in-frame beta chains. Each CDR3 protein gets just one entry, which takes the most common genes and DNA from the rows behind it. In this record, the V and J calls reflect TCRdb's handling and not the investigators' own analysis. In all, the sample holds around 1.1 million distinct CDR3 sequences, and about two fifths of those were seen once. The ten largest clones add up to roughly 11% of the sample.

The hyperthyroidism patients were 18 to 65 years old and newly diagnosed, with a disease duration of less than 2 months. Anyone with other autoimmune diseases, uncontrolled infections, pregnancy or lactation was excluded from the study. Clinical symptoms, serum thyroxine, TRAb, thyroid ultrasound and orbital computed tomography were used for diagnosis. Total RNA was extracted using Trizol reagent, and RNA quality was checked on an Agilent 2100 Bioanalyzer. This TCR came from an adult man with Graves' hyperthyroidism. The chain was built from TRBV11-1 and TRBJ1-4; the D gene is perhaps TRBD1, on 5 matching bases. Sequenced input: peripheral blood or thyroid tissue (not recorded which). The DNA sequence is TGTGCCAGCAGCTTCCTACCCGACAGCGAAAAACTGTTTTTT. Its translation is CASSFLPDSEKLFF.